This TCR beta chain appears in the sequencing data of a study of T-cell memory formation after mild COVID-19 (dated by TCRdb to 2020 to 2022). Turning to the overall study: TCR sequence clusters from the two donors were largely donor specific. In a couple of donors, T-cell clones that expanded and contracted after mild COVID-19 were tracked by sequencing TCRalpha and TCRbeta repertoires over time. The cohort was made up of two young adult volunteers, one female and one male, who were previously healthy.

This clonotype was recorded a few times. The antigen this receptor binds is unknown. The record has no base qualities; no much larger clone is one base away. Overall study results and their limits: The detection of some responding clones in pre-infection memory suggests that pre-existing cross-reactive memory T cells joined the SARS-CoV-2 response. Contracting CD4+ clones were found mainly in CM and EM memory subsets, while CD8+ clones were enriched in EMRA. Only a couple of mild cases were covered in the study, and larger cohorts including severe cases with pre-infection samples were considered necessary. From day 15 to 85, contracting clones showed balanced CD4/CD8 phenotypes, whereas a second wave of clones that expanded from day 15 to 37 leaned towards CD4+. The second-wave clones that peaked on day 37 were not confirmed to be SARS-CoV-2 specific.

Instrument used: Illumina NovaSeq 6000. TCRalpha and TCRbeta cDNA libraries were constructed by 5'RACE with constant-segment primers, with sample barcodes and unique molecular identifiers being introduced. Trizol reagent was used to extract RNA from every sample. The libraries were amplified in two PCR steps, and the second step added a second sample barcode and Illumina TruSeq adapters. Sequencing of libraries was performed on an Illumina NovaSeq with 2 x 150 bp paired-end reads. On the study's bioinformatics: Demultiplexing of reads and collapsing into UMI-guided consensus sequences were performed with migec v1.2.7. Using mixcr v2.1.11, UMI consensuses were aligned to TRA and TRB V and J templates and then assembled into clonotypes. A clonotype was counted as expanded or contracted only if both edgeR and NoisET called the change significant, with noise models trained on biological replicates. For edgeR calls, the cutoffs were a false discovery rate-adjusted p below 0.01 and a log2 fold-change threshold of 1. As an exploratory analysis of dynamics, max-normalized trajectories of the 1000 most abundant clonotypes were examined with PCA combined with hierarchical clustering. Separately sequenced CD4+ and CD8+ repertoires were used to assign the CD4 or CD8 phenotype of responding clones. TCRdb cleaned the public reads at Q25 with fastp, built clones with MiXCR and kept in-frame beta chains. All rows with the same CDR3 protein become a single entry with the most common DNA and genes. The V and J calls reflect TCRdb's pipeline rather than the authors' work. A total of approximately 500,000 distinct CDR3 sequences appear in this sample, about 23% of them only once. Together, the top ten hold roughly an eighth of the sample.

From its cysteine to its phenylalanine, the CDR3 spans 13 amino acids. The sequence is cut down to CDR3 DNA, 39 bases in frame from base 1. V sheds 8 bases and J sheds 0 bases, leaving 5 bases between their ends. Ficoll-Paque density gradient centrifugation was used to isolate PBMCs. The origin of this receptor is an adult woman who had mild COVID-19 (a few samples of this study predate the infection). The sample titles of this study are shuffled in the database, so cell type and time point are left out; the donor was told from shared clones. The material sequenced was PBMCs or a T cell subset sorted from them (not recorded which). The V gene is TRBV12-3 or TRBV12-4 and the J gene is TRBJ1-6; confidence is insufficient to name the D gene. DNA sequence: TGTGCCAGCCGGAACTCCTATAATTCACCCCTCCACTTT. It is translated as CASRNSYNSPLHF.